This TCR beta chain was recovered during a study of blood T cell repertoires in COVID-19. Study in general: Acute and convalescent COVID-19 samples came from the United States, Italy and Spain. The analysed material was cDNA or gDNA that came from T cells, B-cell-depleted T cells, or PBMCs.

Germline V gives CDR1 SGHTA, CDR2 FQGNSA. The V and J ends lost 2 bases and 2 bases respectively, with 7 bases between them. The CDR3 runs to 14 residues. Sequenced by immunoSEQ multiplex PCR; TCRdb stores in-frame clones only, minus some. Of 3,000 to 3,500 clones detected, under 80% appear once; the ten largest clones hold 21%. The chain has TRBV7-2 and TRBJ1-5, with D possibly TRBD1 on 6 matching bases. The TCR sequence derives from a man in his 70s with active COVID-19. The sample consisted of peripheral blood. The CDR3 spells CASSLRQGNQPQHF. CDR3 DNA: TGTGCCAGCAGCTTAAGACAGGGCAATCAGCCCCAGCATTTT.